A single TCR beta chain is shown here with its context. What this receptor recognizes is not known. The data were obtained in a study of cytomegalovirus exposure and HLA in healthy donors (dated by TCRdb to 2016 to 2017). Study-wide context: An earlier analysis of approximately 640 of the donors reported 250 to 300 Gb of sequence data and 117 million unique TCR beta sequences from roughly 200 million T cells. Donor age, sex, ethnicity and CMV serostatus were collected together with the repertoire data. Roughly 5 DR-DQ haplotypes were treated as single units for association and clustering because of strong linkage in the cohort. In the later analysis, no new phenotypic data were used to find candidate immune exposures; instead, reliance was placed on TCR beta sequences and their occurrence across donors. The number of donors typed differed by locus, with roughly 620-630 for A, B, C, DRB1 and DQB1, around 500 for DQA1, about 610 for DPA1, and over 400 for DPB1. To study patterns of TCR occurrence, a later analysis re-analyzed previously published TCR beta repertoires from more than 550 donors and added high-resolution HLA genotyping. HLA typing included class I and class II loci at four-digit resolution. To decide whether each TCR beta V gene segment behaved as functional or pseudogenic, an earlier analysis of some 570 of the donors relied on high-throughput TCR beta sequencing. Besides the first cohort of around 700 subjects, a separate validation cohort made up of roughly 120 different subjects was used. Every repertoire in the discovery cohort had been generated on one and the same sequencing platform. To predict cytomegalovirus infection status, the study combined high-throughput TCR immunosequencing, statistical association of individual TCRs with disease status, and machine learning. A later genetic analysis used genome-wide SNP genotypes for about 55% of the 666 donors, treating that subset as a discovery cohort. Among the roughly 400 genotyped donors, about 85% belonged to the genetic ancestry cluster associated with self-reported Caucasian donors. Among around 400 genotyped donors of the cohort, an average of around 240,000 unique TCR beta nucleotide sequences was sequenced per donor, of which about 20% were non-productive. The study was designed to test whether signatures of past pathogen exposure could be identified by cataloging public T cell receptors. The study used immunosequencing to profile the T cell repertoires of 666 subjects and linked those repertoires to cytomegalovirus serostatus. Roughly 300 gigabases of sequencing data and tens of millions of unique TCR sequences were included in an early release covering 550 to 650 HLA-typed donors. The full study reports these points: This cohort had only TCR beta chains sequenced, and the lack of alpha or paired-chain data limited which features could be detected. A further reported finding was that TCR beta sequences accurately predicted the HLA-A and HLA-B alleles for most subjects in the first cohort. The sequencing pipeline was judged likely to have produced a cluster of highly shared sequence variants as a technical artifact. The earlier analysis of 587 of the donors excluded some 16 rarely observed V segments, including chromosome 9 orphons, because counts were too low. An association between a missense DCLRE1C variant and V-gene and J-gene trimming of TCR beta chains was found in a later genetic analysis and replicated in an independent cohort. In an earlier analysis of 587 of the donors, most TCR beta V segments appeared in productive rearrangements about 87% or about 30% of the time, broadly matching IMGT annotations. Correlated functional status among segregating V segments might reflect linkage disequilibrium, but an unknown experimental factor could not be ruled out. Presence/absence analyses assumed roughly uniform sequencing depth across donors, an assumption that may not hold. HLA typing was unavailable for some donors at each locus, so association tests used only the typed subset. Compared with equally common non-associated chains, HLA-associated TCR beta chains in a later analysis were more clonally expanded and had lower generation probabilities. In vitro tests confirmed that three of the cytomegalovirus-associated TCR beta chains recognize cytomegalovirus antigens. Strong co-occurrence of HLA alleles, especially DR and DQ, made assigning TCR associations to individual alleles difficult. Specific HLA alleles were associated with roughly 16,000 TCR beta sequences at a false discovery rate of 0.05 in a later analysis. The classifier was reported to diagnose cytomegalovirus status with high specificity and sensitivity in both the original and validation cohorts. Because the 87-base-pair reads could not distinguish some IMGT-functional V segments, including TRBV6-2 and TRBV6-3, those segments were excluded. A total of 164 TCR beta chains were listed by the study as associated with cytomegalovirus. According to a later analysis, TCR association rates differed among HLA loci, with DRB1 alleles showing the most associated TCRs and HLA-C alleles showing the fewest. According to a later analysis, most CMV-associated TCR beta chains appeared to be HLA-restricted, and the HLA associations seemed to be driven largely by CMV exposure. According to a later genetic analysis, donors in an Asian-associated ancestry cluster had fewer N-insertions in productive TCRs than the approximately 700-donor mean. According to the authors, the approach could potentially be generalized to other disease states and immunological phenotypes. Several of the top co-occurrence clusters appeared to be linked to parvovirus B19, influenza, CMV and Epstein-Barr virus, according to a later analysis. For the cohort, immune exposure information was limited to CMV serostatus. Most TCR sequences were observed very rarely across donors, whereas some public TCRs were present in many individuals.

The cohort was made up of about 670 healthy bone marrow donors. At the time of sampling, all cohort members were nominally healthy, though unrecorded immune exposures were likely present. The donor was CMV seronegative and was included in the group of a few hundred seronegative cohort members. A peripheral blood sample was collected from each donor, and TCR beta sequencing was performed on peripheral blood mononuclear cells. Genomic DNA extraction from the blood cell samples was performed with the Qiagen DNeasy Blood Extraction Kit. Taken from cysteine to phenylalanine, the CDR3 has 15 residues. The only DNA kept is the CDR3, 45 bases in frame from the first base. CDR1 is given as MDHEN and CDR2 as SYDVKM, both from the germline V gene. Trimming takes 2 bases from V and 8 bases from J, and the germline ends sit 18 bases apart. Library preparation was by the immunoSEQ multiplex PCR assay. For the multiplex PCR, a mixture combining 60 forward primers for TCR Vbeta segments and 13 reverse primers for TCR Jbeta segments was used. The CDR3 region of rearranged TCR beta genes was amplified from genomic DNA by a multiplex PCR assay. On the Illumina HiSeq System, the amplified TCR beta libraries were sequenced as 87-base-pair reads. As for the authors' bioinformatics: A later analysis tallied roughly 80 million unique TCR beta chains across the 666 repertoires, and roughly 11 million of those chains were shared by two or more donors. A nearest-neighbor algorithm error-corrected the raw reads and collapsed the reads into unique sequences, merging closely related sequences to remove PCR and sequencing errors. V, D and J gene segments were assigned by aligning CDR3 sequences to IMGT reference sequences. For a sequence to be retained, at least a six-nucleotide match to both a V gene segment and a J gene segment was required. Rearrangements were classified as productive when the CDR3 lacked stop codons and remained in frame with V and J, and all other rearrangements were classified as non-productive. Following IMGT convention, CDR3 was defined as the stretch from the second conserved V-encoded cysteine up to the conserved J-encoded phenylalanine. In an earlier analysis of 500 to 650 of the donors, sequences lacking an unambiguous match to a single V gene segment were excluded. An earlier analysis of several hundred of the donors called V segments functional above 56.7% productive rearrangements and segregating when the between-donor standard deviation exceeded 5%. To diagnose cytomegalovirus status from the catalog of TCR beta chain sequences, a statistical classification framework was built. A later analysis assigned V and J genes by comparing TCR nucleotide sequences with IMGT/GENE-DB human TR gene sequences. The TCRdist pipeline was used in a later analysis to assign CDR3 sequences and most-parsimonious VDJ recombination scenarios. In a later analysis, each TCR beta chain was defined by its CDR3 amino acid sequence together with its V-gene family, and reads without a unique V-gene family were excluded. A later analysis removed roughly 590 highly shared, low-generation-probability nucleotide sequences to deal with suspected cross-contamination and a sequencing artifact. For each public chain, a later analysis derived a clonal expansion index from normalized ranks of inferred template counts within each repertoire. In a later analysis, generation probabilities were computed with a VDJ recombination model fitted to out-of-frame rearrangements, and the resulting probabilities were checked against IGoR. In a later analysis, hypergeometric tests were used to score TCR-TCR, TCR-HLA and TCR-CMV co-occurrence, with a repertoire-size bias correction applied to TCR pairs. False discovery rates were estimated in a later analysis by permuting HLA or CMV assignments 20 times. In a later analysis, co-occurring TCRs were grouped with DBSCAN, and TCRdist sequence similarity was added when clustering was performed within HLA-allele-positive subsets. Repertoires with fewer than 30,000 or more than 120,000 public chains were left out of co-occurrence clustering, as were about five repertoires with anomalous nucleotide sharing. TCRdb took over this immuneACCESS table, retaining in-frame rearrangements with V and J assigned. Such tables are incomplete; in checked studies, under half of the missing clones stem from an unresolved V gene, and the remainder is unexplained. For V, J and clone size, that table is used; D and trimming come from the DNA. The sample has 100,000 to 150,000 clones on record. The ten largest make up 1.5% to 2% of the sample.

The receptor comes from a man between 18 and 35 years old in good health and CMV-seronegative. Sequencing was performed on PBMCs. The rearrangement joined TRBV28 to TRBJ1-1; the D gene is possibly TRBD1, with 5 bases matching. The DNA is as follows: TGTGCCAGCAGTTTAACTCCTGGGGGGGATGCCGAAGCTTTCTTT. The resulting protein is CASSLTPGGDAEAFF.